The 4 T cell receptor beta chains below all came from one sample that was sequenced in a study of human T cells and chemical hapten exposure. Via MiXCR, TCRdb re-called the RACE reads, giving one row per CDR3 protein. This table has 25,000 to 35,000 distinct CDR3 sequences, 6.5% to 9% appearing once. Sample time point: healthy volunteer bleed at 2 weeks. Sequencing started from total RNA isolated from unfractionated whole blood. The sample comprised whole blood. These receptors were taken from a human donor in good health. Some clones in this sample may be carry-over from other donors' samples.

The sample holds a few counts of this clonotype. The genes are TRBV25-1 and TRBJ1-2; possible D gene TRBD1, 5 bases. The CDR3 sequence is 12 residues long. Trimming pared 6 bases from V and 7 bases from J, leaving 12 bases between. Germline CDR1 reads MGHDK; CDR2 reads SYGVNS. The CDR3 region is CASSQGEGGYTF. In DNA, the CDR3 is TGTGCCAGCAGCCAGGGAGAGGGTGGCTACACCTTC.

The sample holds a few counts of this clonotype. The V gene is TRBV20-1, the J gene TRBJ1-3; 8 positions agree with TRBD1. CDR1 and CDR2 (germline): DFQATT, SNEGSKA (reference sequence). The CDR3 has 15 residues. V lost 2 bases to trimming and J lost 0 bases; unmatched junction nucleotides: 3. CDR3 protein: CSARSGQGSGNTIYF. In DNA form, the CDR3 reads TGCAGTGCTAGAAGCGGACAGGGCTCTGGAAACACCATATATTTT.

This clonotype was observed at least ten times. The chain links TRBV12-3 or TRBV12-4 to TRBJ2-1; TRBD2 agrees at 8 bases. CDR3 size: 15 residues. V trimming: 1 base; J trimming: 7 bases; junction bases outside the gene matches: 6. DNA for the CDR3: TGTGCCAGCAGTTTAGGGACTAGCTTTATGAATGAGCAGTTCTTC. Translation gives CASSLGTSFMNEQFF.

This clonotype was seen ten or more times. The V and J genes are TRBV12-3 or TRBV12-4 and TRBJ1-1; D is undetermined. With 5 bases removed from V and 8 bases from J, the gap between germline ends came to 9 bases. CDR3 length equals 11 residues. CDR3 in DNA: TGTGCCAGCAGTCAAGTAGTAGAAGCTTTCTTT. The encoded protein is CASSQVVEAFF.